This entry is about one TCR beta chain. Sequencing was performed with immunoSEQ multiplex PCR; in TCRdb, only in-frame clones are kept and a portion is missing. The table lists some 220,000 clones, about nine tenths of them singletons, with 0.8% to 0.95% in the top ten. The entry originates in a study of blood T cell repertoires in COVID-19. This CDR3 has 14 amino acids. The V end was cut by 0 bases, the J end by 4 bases, with 10 bases between. Germline CDR1 is SGHDT and CDR2 is YYEEEE. The specimen was peripheral blood. The clonotype comes from a man between 25 and 39 years old with COVID-19, enrolled during active disease. J is TRBJ1-1 and V is TRBV5-6, with D possibly matching TRBD1 (5 bases). DNA for the CDR3: TGTGCCAGCAGCTTGGCGGGTAGGGGCACTGAAGCTTTCTTT. Its protein product is CASSLAGRGTEAFF.